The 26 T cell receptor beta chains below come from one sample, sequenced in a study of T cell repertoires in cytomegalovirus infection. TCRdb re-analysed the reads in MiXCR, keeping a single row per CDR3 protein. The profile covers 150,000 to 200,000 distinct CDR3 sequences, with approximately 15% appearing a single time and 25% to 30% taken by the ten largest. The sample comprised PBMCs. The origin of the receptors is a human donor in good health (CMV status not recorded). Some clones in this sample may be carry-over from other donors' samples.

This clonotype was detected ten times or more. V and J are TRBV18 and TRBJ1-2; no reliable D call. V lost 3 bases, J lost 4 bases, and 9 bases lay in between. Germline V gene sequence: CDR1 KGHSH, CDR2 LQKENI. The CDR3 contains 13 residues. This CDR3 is CASSPNTLYGYTF. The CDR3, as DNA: TGTGCCAGCTCACCGAACACTCTCTATGGCTACACCTTC.

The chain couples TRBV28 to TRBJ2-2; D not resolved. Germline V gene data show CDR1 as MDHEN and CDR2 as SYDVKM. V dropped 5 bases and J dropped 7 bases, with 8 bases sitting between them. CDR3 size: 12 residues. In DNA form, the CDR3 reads TGTGCCAGCAGTCCCCAATACGGGGAGCTGTTTTTT. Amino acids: CASSPQYGELFF.

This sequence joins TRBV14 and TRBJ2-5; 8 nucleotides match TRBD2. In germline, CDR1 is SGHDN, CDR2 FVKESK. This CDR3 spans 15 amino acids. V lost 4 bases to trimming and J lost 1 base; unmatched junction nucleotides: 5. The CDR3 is CASSPQAGAQETQYF. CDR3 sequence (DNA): TGTGCCAGCAGCCCCCAAGCGGGGGCCCAAGAGACCCAGTACTTC.

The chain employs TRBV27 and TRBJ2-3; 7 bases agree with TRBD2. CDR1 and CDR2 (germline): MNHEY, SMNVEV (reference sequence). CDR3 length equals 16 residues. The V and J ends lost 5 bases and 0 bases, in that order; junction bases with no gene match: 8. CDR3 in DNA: TGTGCCAGCAGTCCCCTAGCGGATGCTAGCACAGATACGCAGTATTTT. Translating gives CASSPLADASTDTQYF.

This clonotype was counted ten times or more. The CDR3 is CASSLEGGDRTEAFF. DNA for the CDR3: TGTGCCAGCAGCTTAGAGGGTGGGGATCGCACTGAAGCTTTCTTT. The J gene is TRBJ1-1, the V gene TRBV7-4; D gene unclear. The CDR3 has 15 residues. V lost 1 base to trimming and J lost 4 bases, with 13 bases between them. The germline gives CDR1 SGHVT, CDR2 SQSDAQ.

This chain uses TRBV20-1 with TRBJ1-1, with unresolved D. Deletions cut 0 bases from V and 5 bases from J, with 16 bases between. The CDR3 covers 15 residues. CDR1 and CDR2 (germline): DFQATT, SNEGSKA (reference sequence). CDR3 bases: TGCAGTGCTAGAGAGGTAGAAAGGACCAATACTGAAGCTTTCTTT. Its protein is CSAREVERTNTEAFF.

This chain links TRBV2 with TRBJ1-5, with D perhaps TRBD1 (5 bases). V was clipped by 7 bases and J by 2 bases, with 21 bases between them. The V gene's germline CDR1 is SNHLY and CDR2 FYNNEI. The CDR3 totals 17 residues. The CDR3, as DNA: TGTGCCAGCAAGGAGCGCCCAGGGTTTAGAGGCAATCAGCCCCAGCATTTT. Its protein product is CASKERPGFRGNQPQHF.

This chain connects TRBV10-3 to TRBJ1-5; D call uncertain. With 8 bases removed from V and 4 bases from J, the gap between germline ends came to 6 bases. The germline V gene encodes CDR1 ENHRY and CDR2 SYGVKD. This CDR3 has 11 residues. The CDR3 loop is CAIGPNQPQHF. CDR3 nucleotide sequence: TGTGCCATCGGGCCTAATCAGCCCCAGCATTTT.

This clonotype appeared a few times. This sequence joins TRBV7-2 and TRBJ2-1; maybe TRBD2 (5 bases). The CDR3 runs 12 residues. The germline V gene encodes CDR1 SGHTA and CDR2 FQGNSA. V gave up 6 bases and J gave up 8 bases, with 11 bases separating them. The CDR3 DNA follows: TGTGCCAGCAGGACTACAGTATATGAGCAGTTCTTC. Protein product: CASRTTVYEQFF.

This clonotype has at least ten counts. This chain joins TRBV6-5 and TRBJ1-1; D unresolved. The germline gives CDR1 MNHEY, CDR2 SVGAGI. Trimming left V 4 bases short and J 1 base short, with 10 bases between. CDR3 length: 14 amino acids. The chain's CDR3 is CASSSDGPNTEAFF. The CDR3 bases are TGTGCCAGCAGTTCGGACGGCCCGAACACTGAAGCTTTCTTT.

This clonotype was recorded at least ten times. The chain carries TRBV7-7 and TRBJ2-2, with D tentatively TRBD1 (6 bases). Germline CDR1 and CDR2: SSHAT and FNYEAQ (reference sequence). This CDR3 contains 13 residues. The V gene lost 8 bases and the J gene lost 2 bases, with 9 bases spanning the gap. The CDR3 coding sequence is TGTGCCAGCTACAGGGAAAACACCGGGGAGCTGTTTTTT. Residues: CASYRENTGELFF.

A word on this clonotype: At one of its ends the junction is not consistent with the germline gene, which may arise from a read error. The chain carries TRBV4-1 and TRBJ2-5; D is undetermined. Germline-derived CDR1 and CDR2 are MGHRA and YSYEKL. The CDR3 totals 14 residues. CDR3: CASSQEWYQETQYF. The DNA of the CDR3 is TGTGCCAGCAGCCAAGAGTGGTACCAAGAGACCCAGTACTTC.

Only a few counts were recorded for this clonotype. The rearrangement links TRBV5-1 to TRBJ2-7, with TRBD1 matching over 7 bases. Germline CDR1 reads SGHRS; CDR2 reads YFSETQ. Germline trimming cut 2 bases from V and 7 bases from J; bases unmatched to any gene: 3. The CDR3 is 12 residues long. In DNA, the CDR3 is TGCGCCAGCAGCTTTACAGGGGAGGAGCAGTACTTC. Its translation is CASSFTGEEQYF.

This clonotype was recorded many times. In nucleotides, the CDR3 is TGTGCCAGCAGCGGGTCAGACGGCTCCTACGAGCAGTACTTC. It translates to CASSGSDGSYEQYF. The chain has TRBV11-2 and TRBJ2-7, with D hard to call. V was shortened by 5 bases and J by 0 bases, with 11 bases between the two germline ends. The CDR3 sequence is 14 residues long. Germline V gene lookup returns CDR1 SGHAT and CDR2 FQNNGV.

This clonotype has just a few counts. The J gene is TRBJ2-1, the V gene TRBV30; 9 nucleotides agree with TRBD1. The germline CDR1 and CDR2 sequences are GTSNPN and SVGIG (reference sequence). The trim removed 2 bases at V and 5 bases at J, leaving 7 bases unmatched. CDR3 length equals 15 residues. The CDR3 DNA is TGTGCCTGGAGTCCCGGGACAGGGCCCCACAATGAGCAGTTCTTC. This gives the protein CAWSPGTGPHNEQFF. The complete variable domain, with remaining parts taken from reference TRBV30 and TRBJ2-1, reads SQTIHQWPATLVQPVGSPLSLECTVEGTSNPNLYWYRQAAGRGLQLLFYSVGIGQISSEVPQNLSASRPQDRQFILSSKKLLLSDSGFYLCAWSPGTGPHNEQFFGPGTRLTVL.

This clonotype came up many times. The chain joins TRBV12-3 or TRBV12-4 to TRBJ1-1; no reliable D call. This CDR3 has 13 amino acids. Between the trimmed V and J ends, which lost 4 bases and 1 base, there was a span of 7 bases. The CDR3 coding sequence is TGTGCCAGCAGTTCACATCAGAACACTGAAGCTTTCTTT. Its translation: CASSSHQNTEAFF.

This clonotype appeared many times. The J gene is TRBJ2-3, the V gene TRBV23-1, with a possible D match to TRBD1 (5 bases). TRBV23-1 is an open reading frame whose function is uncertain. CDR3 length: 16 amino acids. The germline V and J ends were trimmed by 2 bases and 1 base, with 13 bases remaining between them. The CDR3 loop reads CASSQPPGPCTDTQYF. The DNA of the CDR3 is TGCGCCAGCAGTCAACCCCCAGGGCCATGCACAGATACGCAGTATTTT.

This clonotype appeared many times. The CDR3 is CASSLPTRLAGAYNEQFF. The CDR3, as DNA: TGTGCCAGCAGCCTACCCACCCGACTAGCGGGGGCCTACAATGAGCAGTTCTTC. The chain combines TRBV7-9 with TRBJ2-1, with 12 bases lining up with TRBD2. Germline CDR1 SEHNR, CDR2 FQNEAQ (reference sequence). The CDR3 is 18 residues long. Trimming took 5 bases from V and 2 from J; bases not matched to a gene: 10. The full variable domain, in which reference TRBV7-9 and TRBJ2-1 provide the parts outside the CDR3, is DTGVSQNPRHKITKRGQNVTFRCDPISEHNRLYWYRQTLGQGPEFLTYFQNEAQLEKSRLLSDRFSAERPKGSFSTLEIQRTEQGDSAMYLCASSLPTRLAGAYNEQFFGPGTRLTVL.

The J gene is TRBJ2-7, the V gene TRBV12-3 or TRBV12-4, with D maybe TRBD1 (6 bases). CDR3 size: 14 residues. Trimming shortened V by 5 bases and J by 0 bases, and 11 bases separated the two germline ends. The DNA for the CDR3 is TGTGCCAGCAGTCCAGACAGGTTCTCCTACGAGCAGTACTTC. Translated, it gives CASSPDRFSYEQYF.

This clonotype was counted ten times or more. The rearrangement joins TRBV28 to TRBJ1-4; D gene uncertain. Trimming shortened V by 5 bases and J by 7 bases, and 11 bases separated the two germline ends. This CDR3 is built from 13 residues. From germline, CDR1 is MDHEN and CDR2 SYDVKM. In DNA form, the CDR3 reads TGTGCCAGCAGTACCGGGGTCAGTGAAAAACTGTTTTTT. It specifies CASSTGVSEKLFF.

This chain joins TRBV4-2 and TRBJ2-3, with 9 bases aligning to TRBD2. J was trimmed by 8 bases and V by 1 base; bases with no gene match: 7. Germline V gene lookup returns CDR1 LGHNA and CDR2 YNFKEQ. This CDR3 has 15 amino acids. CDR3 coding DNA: TGTGCCAGCAGCCAAGCCGCGGGGGGGCCGGGTACGCAGTATTTT. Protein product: CASSQAAGGPGTQYF.

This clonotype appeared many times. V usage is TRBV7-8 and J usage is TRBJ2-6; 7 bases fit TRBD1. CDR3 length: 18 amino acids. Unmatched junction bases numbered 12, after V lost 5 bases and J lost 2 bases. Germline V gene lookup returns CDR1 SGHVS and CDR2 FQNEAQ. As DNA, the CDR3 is TGTGCCAGCAGCACACCCGGGACAGTTAACCCTGGGGCCAACGTCCTGACTTTC. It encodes CASSTPGTVNPGANVLTF.

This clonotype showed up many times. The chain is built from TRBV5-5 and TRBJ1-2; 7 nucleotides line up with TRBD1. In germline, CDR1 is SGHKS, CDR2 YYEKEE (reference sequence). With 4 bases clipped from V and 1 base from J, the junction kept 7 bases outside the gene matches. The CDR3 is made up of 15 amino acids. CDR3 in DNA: TGTGCCAGCAGCCAGTCCGGGACAGTTAACTATGGCTACACCTTC. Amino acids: CASSQSGTVNYGYTF. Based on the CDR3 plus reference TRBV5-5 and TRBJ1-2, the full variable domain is DAGVTQSPTHLIKTRGQQVTLRCSPISGHKSVSWYQQVLGQGPQFIFQYYEKEERGRGNFPDRFSARQFPNYSSELNVNALLLGDSALYLCASSQSGTVNYGYTFGSGTRLTVV.

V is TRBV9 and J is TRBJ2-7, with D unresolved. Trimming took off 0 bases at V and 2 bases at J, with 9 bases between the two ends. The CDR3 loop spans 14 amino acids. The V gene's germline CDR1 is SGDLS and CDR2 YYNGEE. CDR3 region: CASSVVDDTYEQYF. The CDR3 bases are TGTGCCAGCAGCGTAGTTGACGACACCTACGAGCAGTACTTC.

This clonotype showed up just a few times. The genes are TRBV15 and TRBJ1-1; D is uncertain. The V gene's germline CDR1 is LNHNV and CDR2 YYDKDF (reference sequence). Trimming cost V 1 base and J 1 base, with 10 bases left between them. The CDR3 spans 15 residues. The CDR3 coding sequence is TGTGCCACCAGCAGAGGAACCCGCGGGAACACTGAAGCTTTCTTT. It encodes CATSRGTRGNTEAFF.

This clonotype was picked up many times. The CDR3 spells CASSLAGAGAYNEQFF. The CDR3 nucleotides read TGTGCCAGCAGCTTGGCGGGAGCGGGAGCTTACAATGAGCAGTTCTTC. The chain links TRBV7-3 to TRBJ2-1; 8 nucleotides line up with TRBD2. The CDR3 spans 16 residues. The ends lost 3 bases at V and 4 bases at J; junction bases unmatched: 8. Germline V CDR1 and CDR2: SGHTA, FQGTGA.